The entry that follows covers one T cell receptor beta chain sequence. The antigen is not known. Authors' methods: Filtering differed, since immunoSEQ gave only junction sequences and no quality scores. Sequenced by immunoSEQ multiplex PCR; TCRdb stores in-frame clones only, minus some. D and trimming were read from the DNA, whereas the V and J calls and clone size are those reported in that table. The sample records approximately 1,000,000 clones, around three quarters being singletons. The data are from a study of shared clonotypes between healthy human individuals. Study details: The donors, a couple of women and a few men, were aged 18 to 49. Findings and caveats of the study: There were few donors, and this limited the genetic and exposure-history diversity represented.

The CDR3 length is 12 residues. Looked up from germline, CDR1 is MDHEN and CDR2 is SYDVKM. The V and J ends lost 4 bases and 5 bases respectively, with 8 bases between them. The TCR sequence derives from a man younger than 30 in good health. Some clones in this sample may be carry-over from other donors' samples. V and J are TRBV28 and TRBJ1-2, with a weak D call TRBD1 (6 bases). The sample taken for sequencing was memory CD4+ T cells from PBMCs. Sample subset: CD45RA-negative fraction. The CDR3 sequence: CASSYGQYGYTF. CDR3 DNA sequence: TGTGCCAGCAGTTATGGACAGTATGGCTACACCTTC.